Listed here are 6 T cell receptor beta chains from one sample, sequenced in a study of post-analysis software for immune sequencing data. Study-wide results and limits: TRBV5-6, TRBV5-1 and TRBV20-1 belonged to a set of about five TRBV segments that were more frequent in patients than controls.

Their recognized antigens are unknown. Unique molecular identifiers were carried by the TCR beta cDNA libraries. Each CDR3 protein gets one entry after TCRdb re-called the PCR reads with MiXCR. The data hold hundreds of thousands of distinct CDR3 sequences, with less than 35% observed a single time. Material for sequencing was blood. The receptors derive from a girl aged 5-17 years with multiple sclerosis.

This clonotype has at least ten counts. DNA of the CDR3: TGTGCCAGCAGTTTAACGGGGGGGAATTCACCCCTCCACTTT. Protein product: CASSLTGGNSPLHF. The chain carries TRBV12-3 or TRBV12-4 and TRBJ1-6, with D possibly being TRBD1 (5 bases). Trimming removed 2 bases from V and 7 bases from J, with 9 bases in between. The CDR3 spans 14 residues.

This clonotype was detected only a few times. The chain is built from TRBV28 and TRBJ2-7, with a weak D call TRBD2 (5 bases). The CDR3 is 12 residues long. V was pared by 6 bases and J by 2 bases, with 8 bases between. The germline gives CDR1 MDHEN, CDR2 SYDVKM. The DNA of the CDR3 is TGTGCCAGCAGAGAGGAGGCCTACGAGCAGTACTTC. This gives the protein CASREEAYEQYF.

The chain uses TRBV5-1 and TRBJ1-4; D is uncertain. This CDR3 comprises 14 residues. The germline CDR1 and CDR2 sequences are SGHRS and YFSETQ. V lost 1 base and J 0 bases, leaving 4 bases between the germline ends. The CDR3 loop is CASSLTATNEKLFF. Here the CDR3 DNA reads TGCGCCAGCAGCTTGACAGCAACTAATGAAAAACTGTTTTTT.

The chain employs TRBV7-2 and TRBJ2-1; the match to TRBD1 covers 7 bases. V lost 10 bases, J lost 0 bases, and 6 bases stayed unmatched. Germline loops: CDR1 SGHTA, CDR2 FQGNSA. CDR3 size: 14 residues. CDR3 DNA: TGTGCCAACGTCGGGGACAGCTCCTACAATGAGCAGTTCTTC. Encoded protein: CANVGDSSYNEQFF.

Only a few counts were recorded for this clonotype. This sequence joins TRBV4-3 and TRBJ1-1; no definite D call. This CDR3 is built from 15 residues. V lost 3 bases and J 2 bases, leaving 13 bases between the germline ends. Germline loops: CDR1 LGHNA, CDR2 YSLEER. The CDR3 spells CASSQQWASNTEAFF. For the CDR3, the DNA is TGCGCCAGCAGCCAGCAGTGGGCCAGCAACACTGAAGCTTTCTTT.

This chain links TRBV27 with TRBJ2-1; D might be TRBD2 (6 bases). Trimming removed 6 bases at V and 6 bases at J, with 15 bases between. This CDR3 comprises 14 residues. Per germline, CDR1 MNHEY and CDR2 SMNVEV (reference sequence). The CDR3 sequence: CASRGTGPVNEQFF. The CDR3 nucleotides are TGTGCCAGCAGGGGGACTGGCCCTGTCAATGAGCAGTTCTTC.